The clone carrying this T cell receptor beta chain was counted many times. Antigen: not known. Trimming removed 4 bases at V and 8 bases at J, with 9 bases between. Per the germline V gene, CDR1 is SQVTM and CDR2 is ANQGSEA. The CDR3 sequence is 11 residues long. The data are from a study of human T cells and chemical hapten exposure. Study at large: There were per-sample TCR yield variations, arising mainly from small pooled library volume differences. The study, taken as a whole, reports: Among expanded TCRs, significantly more large CDR3 similarity clusters formed than among controls.

Documented time point: patch test 3, about 24 weeks after DPC sensitization. Sample treatment: therapeutic diphenylcyclopropenone sensitization with weekly scalp DPC. It was unfractionated whole blood from which total RNA was extracted. As the library was built, unique molecular identifiers were attached to individual cDNA molecules. TCRdb re-called the RACE reads through MiXCR, storing one row per CDR3 protein. This table has tens of thousands of distinct CDR3 sequences, around 9.5% appearing once. Source: whole blood, taken in connection with sensitization to the hapten diphenylcyclopropenone (DPC). This chain joins TRBV29-1 and TRBJ2-1; D call uncertain. This TCR was sampled from a man in his fifties or sixties with alopecia areata. Some clones in this sample may be carry-over from other donors' samples. CDR3 in DNA: TGCAGCGTTGCGAAGGGCGATGAGCAGTTCTTC. Translating it yields CSVAKGDEQFF.